The 32 T cell receptor beta chains reported below all come from one sample, sequenced in a study of human T cells and chemical hapten exposure. One entry per CDR3 protein results from TCRdb running MiXCR on the RACE reads. The sample has under 450,000 distinct CDR3 sequences, about 6.3% seen once; the top ten hold around 6%. Time point in this sample: patch test 2, 6 weeks after DPC sensitization. Indicated treatment: therapeutic diphenylcyclopropenone sensitization with weekly scalp DPC. Sequences were derived from whole blood, sampled in connection with sensitization to the hapten diphenylcyclopropenone (DPC). The receptors derive from a woman under 30 with alopecia areata. Some clones in this sample may be carry-over from other donors' samples.

V gene TRBV19 combines with J gene TRBJ2-5; D ambiguous. Trimming left V 4 bases short and J 5 bases short, with 14 bases between. The length of the CDR3 is 14 residues. CDR1 is LNHDA, CDR2 SQIVND, per germline (reference sequence). The CDR3 DNA reads TGTGCCAGTAGTACCCCGGGCGCGATGGAGACCCAGTACTTC. Its translation is CASSTPGAMETQYF.

This clonotype was picked up a small number of times. The rearrangement joins TRBV5-6 to TRBJ2-3; the match to TRBD1 covers 7 bases. CDR1 is SGHDT, CDR2 YYEEEE, per germline. CDR3 length: 15 amino acids. The V gene end was trimmed by 4 bases and the J gene end by 4 bases; junction bases not matched to a gene: 9. The CDR3 nucleotides read TGTGCCAGCAGCATTCGGACAGGTAATGCAGATACGCAGTATTTT. It is translated as CASSIRTGNADTQYF. Filled out from reference TRBV5-6 and TRBJ2-3, the complete variable domain reads DAGVTQSPTHLIKTRGQQVTLRCSPKSGHDTVSWYQQALGQGPQFIFQYYEEEERQRGNFPDRFSGHQFPNYSSELNVNALLLGDSALYLCASSIRTGNADTQYFGPGTRLTVL.

In its sample, this clonotype was seen many times. V usage is TRBV9 and J usage is TRBJ1-6; 7 bases line up with TRBD1. This CDR3 comprises 15 residues. The germline CDR1 and CDR2 sequences are SGDLS and YYNGEE. V lost 3 bases and J lost 5; bases outside the gene matches: 5. Written as DNA, the CDR3 is TGTGCCAGCAGCGGGCCGGGACAGAATAATTCACCCCTCCACTTT. Protein sequence: CASSGPGQNNSPLHF. Combining the CDR3 with reference TRBV9 and TRBJ1-6 gives the whole variable domain DSGVTQTPKHLITATGQRVTLRCSPRSGDLSVYWYQQSLDQGLQFLIQYYNGEERAKGNILERFSAQQFPDLHSELNLSSLELGDSALYFCASSGPGQNNSPLHFGNGTRLTVT.

In its sample, this clonotype was seen a few times. The chain recombines TRBV4-2 with TRBJ2-5; no reliable D call. Germline loops: CDR1 LGHNA, CDR2 YNFKEQ. The CDR3 runs 17 residues. V dropped 0 bases and J dropped 3 bases, with 17 bases sitting between them. CDR3 bases: TGTGCCAGCAGCCAAGAAGAGGCCTTCCTCCAGGAAGAGACCCAGTACTTC. This codes for CASSQEEAFLQEETQYF.

To note about this clonotype: This may be a read error: a much more frequent sequence differs by one nucleotide. J is TRBJ1-6 and V is TRBV5-4; the match to TRBD1 covers 9 bases. The germline V gene has CDR1 SGHNT and CDR2 YYREEE (reference sequence). V lost 4 bases, J lost 10 bases, and 9 bases stayed unmatched. The CDR3 consists of 15 residues. The CDR3, as DNA: TGTGCCAGCAGCGCCGGGACAGGGAGAAGCTCACCCCTCCACTTT. Translated: CASSAGTGRSSPLHF. The full variable domain, rest sourced from reference TRBV5-4 and TRBJ1-6, is ETGVTQSPTHLIKTRGQQVTLRCSSQSGHNTVSWYQQALGQGPQFIFQYYREEENGRGNFPPRFSGLQFPNYSSELNVNALELDDSALYLCASSAGTGRSSPLHFGNGTRLTVT.

At least ten counts were recorded for this clonotype. The chain links TRBV9 to TRBJ1-2, with D maybe TRBD1 (6 bases). From germline, CDR1 is SGDLS and CDR2 YYNGEE. V gave up 3 bases and J gave up 5 bases, with 20 bases separating them. The length of the CDR3 is 16 residues. The CDR3 nucleotides are TGTGCCAGCAGCGCGGACGCCAACAGGGTAGGGTATGGCTACACCTTC. Its protein product is CASSADANRVGYGYTF.

V gene TRBV15 combines with J gene TRBJ1-1; 9 bases line up with TRBD1. The V and J ends lost 0 bases and 0 bases, in that order; junction bases with no gene match: 5. Germline V gene lookup returns CDR1 LNHNV and CDR2 YYDKDF (reference sequence). This CDR3 spans 17 amino acids. The CDR3 DNA reads TGTGCCACCAGCAGAGATCGGCACAGGGGGCTGAACACTGAAGCTTTCTTT. It specifies CATSRDRHRGLNTEAFF.

This clonotype was seen repeatedly, ten times or more. The chain has TRBV10-2 and TRBJ1-2, with D perhaps matching TRBD1 (6 bases). Germline V CDR1 and CDR2: WSHSY, SAAADI. CDR3 size: 15 residues. Trimming removed 6 bases from V and 4 bases from J, with 18 bases in between. The CDR3, as DNA: TGCGCCAGCAGCCCCGACAGGCTAACCCTCTATGGCTACACCTTC. Its translation: CASSPDRLTLYGYTF.

At least ten counts were recorded for this clonotype. The rearrangement links TRBV7-2 to TRBJ1-2, with TRBD1 as a possible D gene (6 bases). The CDR3 runs 14 residues. Trimming took 5 bases from V and 14 from J, leaving 24 bases between them. CDR1 is SGHTA, CDR2 FQGNSA, per germline. This CDR3 is CASSAPWWTAGFTF. The CDR3 DNA reads TGTGCCAGCAGCGCCCCGTGGTGGACAGCGGGCTTTACCTTC.

The rearrangement uses TRBV10-3 and TRBJ2-2; D gene uncertain. Germline V gene data show CDR1 as ENHRY and CDR2 as SYGVKD. The V end was cut by 1 base, the J end by 0 bases, with 6 bases between. The CDR3 has 15 residues. The CDR3 coding sequence is TGTGCCATCAGTGAGTGGGCAGCGAACACCGGGGAGCTGTTTTTT. Its protein product is CAISEWAANTGELFF.

The chain couples TRBV9 to TRBJ2-2; 10 bases map to TRBD2. In germline, CDR1 is SGDLS, CDR2 YYNGEE. The CDR3 has 16 amino acids. V lost 4 bases and J lost 4; bases outside the gene matches: 7. CDR3 DNA sequence: TGTGCCAGCAGCCAAACTAGCGGGGCCTTCACCGGGGAGCTGTTTTTT. Encoded protein: CASSQTSGAFTGELFF.

Ten or more counts support this clonotype. This sequence joins TRBV12-3 or TRBV12-4 and TRBJ1-1; D gene ambiguous. The CDR3 length is 13 residues. Trimming took 5 bases from V and 9 from J, leaving 16 bases between them. The CDR3 here is CASSPSPADQAFF. CDR3 bases: TGTGCCAGCAGTCCTTCTCCAGCGGACCAAGCTTTCTTT.

This clonotype showed up many times. V and J are TRBV7-2 and TRBJ1-1; D is ambiguous. Germline CDR1 and CDR2: SGHTA and FQGNSA. The CDR3 is 17 residues long. Trimming pared 5 bases from V and 2 bases from J, leaving 21 bases between. This chain's CDR3 is CASSRRINSVLNTEAFF. As DNA, the CDR3 is TGTGCCAGCAGCAGAAGGATTAACAGCGTTTTAAACACTGAAGCTTTCTTT.

This chain joins TRBV12-3 or TRBV12-4 and TRBJ2-2, with D perhaps assigned TRBD1 or TRBD2 (5 bases each). V was pared by 3 bases and J by 1 base, with 15 bases between. The CDR3 runs 17 residues. In DNA form, the CDR3 reads TGTGCCAGCAGTTTTTGGGGACCCAATAGGAACACCGGGGAGCTGTTTTTT. Translating gives CASSFWGPNRNTGELFF.

This clonotype has at least ten counts. The chain has TRBV7-2 and TRBJ1-2, with no clear D. From germline, CDR1 is SGHTA and CDR2 FQGNSA. Trimming shortened V by 8 bases and J by 7 bases, and 14 bases separated the two germline ends. This CDR3 contains 12 residues. The CDR3 DNA reads as TGTGCCAGCCGCTATGGGCCCTTTGGCTACACCTTC. This sequence encodes CASRYGPFGYTF.

This clonotype was seen a few times. J is TRBJ1-2 and V is TRBV28, with D perhaps matching TRBD1 (6 bases). Trimming removed 5 bases at V and 2 bases at J, with 12 bases between. Germline CDR1 and CDR2: MDHEN and SYDVKM. This CDR3 region has 14 residues. CDR3 nucleotide sequence: TGTGCCAGCAGTGCAGCGGACAGAAACTATGGCTACACCTTC. It translates to CASSAADRNYGYTF.

This clonotype appeared many times. The V call is TRBV7-9, the J call TRBJ1-1; D remains ambiguous. Germline V gives CDR1 SEHNR, CDR2 FQNEAQ (reference sequence). This CDR3 has 14 residues. Trimming stripped 4 bases from V and 11 bases from J, with 20 bases between. The CDR3 region has the DNA TGTGCCAGCAGCTCCGATCTGCGATTATTGGGGGCTTTCTTT. Translated, it gives CASSSDLRLLGAFF.

This clonotype was picked up many times. The rearrangement links TRBV6-5 to TRBJ1-2; no definite D call. Per the germline V gene, CDR1 is MNHEY and CDR2 is SVGAGI. The ends were cut back, 6 bases at V and 4 bases at J, with 12 bases in the middle. The CDR3 has 13 amino acids. The DNA of the CDR3 is TGTGCCAGCAGGCAAGACAAAGTCTATGGCTACACCTTC. This sequence encodes CASRQDKVYGYTF.

Only a few counts were recorded for this clonotype. The chain combines TRBV5-1 with TRBJ2-3; maybe TRBD2 (5 bases). Germline values: CDR1 SGHRS, CDR2 YFSETQ. V shed 4 bases and J shed 0 bases, with 12 bases lying between them. The CDR3 length is 15 residues. In nucleotides, the CDR3 is TGCGCCAGCAGCATGGACGAGGGTAGCACAGATACGCAGTATTTT. Its protein is CASSMDEGSTDTQYF.

This clonotype was counted ten times or more. The CDR3 DNA follows: TGTGCCAGCGGGGGACCCTTTGAGGCCGACAATCAGCCCCAGCATTTT. Encoded protein: CASGGPFEADNQPQHF. V usage is TRBV13 and J usage is TRBJ1-5; weak D call: TRBD1 (5 bases). The V gene lost 8 bases and the J gene lost 3 bases, with 20 bases spanning the gap. Germline CDR1 reads PRHDT; CDR2 reads FYEKMQ (reference sequence). The CDR3 loop spans 16 amino acids.

This clonotype was counted ten times or more. The DNA of the CDR3 is TGCAGCGTTGGAAAACCCTCGAACACCGGGGAGCTGTTTTTT. Translating it yields CSVGKPSNTGELFF. The chain recombines TRBV29-1 with TRBJ2-2, with D uncertain. V was trimmed by 4 bases and J by 0 bases, leaving 9 bases between them. The CDR3 loop spans 14 amino acids. CDR1 is SQVTM, CDR2 ANQGSEA, per germline.

This chain links TRBV12-3 or TRBV12-4 with TRBJ1-2; TRBD1 is a possible D gene (6 bases). This CDR3 region has 13 residues. CDR3 DNA sequence: TGTGGGTCCTGGGGGCATGATGACTATGGCTACACCTTC. It yields the protein CGSWGHDDYGYTF.

The chain has TRBV5-1 and TRBJ2-5; 8 bases align to TRBD1. CDR3 length equals 16 residues. Trimming cost V 4 bases and J 0 bases; bases outside gene matches: 8. Germline V gene sequence: CDR1 SGHRS, CDR2 YFSETQ. CDR3 sequence: CASSPGQGRYQETQYF. In nucleotides, the CDR3 is TGCGCCAGCAGCCCCGGACAGGGTCGGTACCAAGAGACCCAGTACTTC.

The chain couples TRBV2 to TRBJ1-2; no firm D call. The length of the CDR3 is 13 residues. Germline V gives CDR1 SNHLY, CDR2 FYNNEI. With 7 bases removed from V and 4 bases from J, the gap between germline ends came to 13 bases. CDR3 coding DNA: TGTGCCAGCATCGGAACGAGGGTCTATGGCTACACCTTC. It encodes CASIGTRVYGYTF.

In this sample, this clonotype turned up many times. This chain connects TRBV28 to TRBJ1-2; TRBD1 aligns across 9 bases. Germline V gives CDR1 MDHEN, CDR2 SYDVKM. The V gene end was trimmed by 4 bases and the J gene end by 3 bases; junction bases not matched to a gene: 9. CDR3 length: 16 residues. In DNA form, the CDR3 reads TGTGCCAGCAGTTCACAACCTCGGACAGGGGACTATGGCTACACCTTC. Translating it yields CASSSQPRTGDYGYTF.

This clonotype has a count of ten or more. The chain has TRBV7-2 and TRBJ1-1, with D tentatively TRBD1 (6 bases). The CDR3 runs 15 residues. Germline V gene sequence: CDR1 SGHTA, CDR2 FQGNSA. V shed 5 bases and J shed 3 bases, with 16 bases lying between them. CDR3 nucleotide sequence: TGTGCCAGCAGCATTCGGCAGGAGGGGGACACTGAAGCTTTCTTT. This gives the protein CASSIRQEGDTEAFF.

The rearrangement links TRBV7-8 to TRBJ2-6; TRBD1 agrees at 7 bases. CDR3 size: 17 residues. CDR1 is SGHVS and CDR2 is FQNEAQ in the germline V gene. Losses at the gene ends were 5 bases for V and 0 bases for J; bases not matched to a gene: 7. The chain's CDR3 is CASSRSDRNSGANVLTF. DNA of the CDR3: TGTGCCAGCAGCCGCTCGGACAGGAACTCTGGGGCCAACGTCCTGACTTTC.

The chain carries TRBV6-2 or TRBV6-3 and TRBJ1-5; TRBD1 might be the D (5 bases). Per the germline V gene, CDR1 is MNHEY and CDR2 is SVGEGT. The V and J ends lost 0 bases and 0 bases respectively, with 18 bases between them. The CDR3 contains 19 residues. The CDR3 sequence is CASSYSRGRILNSNQPQHF. In DNA, the CDR3 is TGTGCCAGCAGTTACTCGCGGGGACGGATTCTTAATAGCAATCAGCCCCAGCATTTT.

V is TRBV6-5 and J is TRBJ1-6, with D tentatively TRBD1 (5 bases). Between the trimmed V and J ends, which lost 4 bases and 0 bases, there was a span of 19 bases. The CDR3 extends over 19 amino acids. The V gene's germline CDR1 is MNHEY and CDR2 SVGAGI. CDR3 sequence: CASSLSGGGDTSYNSPLHF. The CDR3 bases are TGTGCCAGCAGTTTATCCGGCGGGGGGGATACCTCCTATAATTCACCCCTCCACTTT.

This clonotype was seen a handful of times. This sequence joins TRBV3-1 and TRBJ1-1; D gene uncertain. Trimming removed 3 bases from V and 0 bases from J, with 11 bases in between. The CDR3 consists of 15 residues. From germline, CDR1 is LGHDT and CDR2 YNNKEL (reference sequence). Here the CDR3 DNA reads TGTGCCAGCAGCCATAGGCAGGCACTGAACACTGAAGCTTTCTTT. Its protein is CASSHRQALNTEAFF.

The chain couples TRBV7-2 to TRBJ2-1; no definite D call. Deletions cut 5 bases from V and 10 bases from J, with 15 bases between. This CDR3 region has 13 residues. The germline gives CDR1 SGHTA, CDR2 FQGNSA. This CDR3 is CASSTRTWKEQFF. CDR3 DNA sequence: TGTGCCAGCAGCACCCGAACCTGGAAAGAGCAGTTCTTC.

This clonotype was picked up many times. The chain has TRBV10-3 and TRBJ2-7; D remains unclear. Trimming removed 0 bases at V and 6 bases at J, with 9 bases between. Germline V CDR1 and CDR2: ENHRY, SYGVKD. There are 13 residues in the CDR3. CDR3 sequence: CAISESLSIEQYF. The CDR3 DNA sequence: TGTGCCATCAGTGAGTCGCTGTCCATCGAGCAGTACTTC.